This TCR beta chain is from a study of shared clonotypes between healthy human individuals (dated by TCRdb to the early 2020s). Regarding the complete study: The cohort included a few men and a couple of women between 18 and 49 years of age. For each donor, three plates each were used for CD4 naive and CD4 memory, two plates were used for CD8 naive, and one plate was used for CD8 memory. To estimate repertoire size and how much clonotypes are shared between individuals, the study performed deep sequencing of blood TCR repertoires from a handful of healthy adults. Libraries were prepared and TCR repertoires were sequenced by different laboratories using diverse techniques, in order to increase sequencing depth and limit assay-specific biases. Leukapheresis yielded between about 0.8 and 9.5 billion PBMCs per donor. What the authors observed across the whole study: Because the study included a small number of donors, the genetic and exposure-history diversity represented was limited. Even with the large sequencing depth, rarefaction of the sorted-subset datasets indicated that sequencing was incomplete. Pairwise subsampling indicated that sequencing depth was expected to affect the degree of clonotype sharing among donors. Only blood was sampled, and tissue TCR repertoires likely differ from those in blood. Larger estimated clonotype richness was generally found for naive subsets than for memory subsets. Higher generation probabilities were observed for clonotypes shared by all four sorted-subset donors than for non-shared clonotypes. Across a few donors, roughly 5.1% of naive CD4, around 3.5% of naive CD8, roughly 2.2% of memory CD4, and approximately 0.4% of memory CD8 clonotypes were shared.

The CDR3 numbers 14 residues from cysteine through phenylalanine. The entry retains the CDR3 DNA only, 42 bases that are in frame from base 1. Trimming at the junction amounts to 1 base on V and 8 bases on J, and the germline ends lie 14 bases apart. The germline V gene sets CDR1 to SGHTA and CDR2 to FQGTGA. Using the deep immunoSEQ assay, multiplex PCR amplified TCR CDR3 regions from genomic DNA. Genomic DNA extracted from each cell subset was distributed evenly over all wells of several immunoSEQ 96-well plates, and each plate served as one replicate. For sorted subsets, each replicate PCR was loaded with approximately 0.2 ug genomic DNA, equivalent to 30,000 or so T cell genomes. The purified libraries were quantified using a Qubit 3.0 fluorometer, sized with a Bioanalyzer 2100, and then quantified again using the KAPA Library Quantification kit. A separate single-read 150-cycle Illumina NextSeq 550 flow cell was used to sequence each immunoSEQ 96-well plate. The study's own analysis went as follows. Because the immunoSEQ output held only junctional sequences and lacked quality scores, the filtering could not match the filtering applied to full-length reads. To assign V/J genes and CDR3, sequences were annotated using PyIR, a Python wrapper for IgBLAST v1.9, with IMGT germline references. Reads with weak V/J assignments (E-value above 1e-6), missing CDR3, stop codons, out-of-frame junctions, or ambiguous translated residues were removed. V3J clonotypes were defined by identical inferred V gene, J gene, and CDR3 amino acid sequence. Percentage overlap between repertoires was calculated by dividing the number of shared unique clonotypes by the size of the smaller repertoire. Richness of each repertoire was evaluated using RTK rarefaction, the Chao1 estimator, and Recon v2.1 estimates of unobserved clonotypes. OLGA was used to compute generation probabilities for all TCRbeta clonotypes that the gDNA method yielded from a few donors. TCRdb re-hosts the immuneACCESS table, in-frame sequences only. Its copies lack some clones; in the studies checked, an unresolved V gene accounts for under half of them, and the cause for the rest is not known. For V, J and clone size, that table is used; D and trimming come from the DNA. The sample records about 1.1 million clones, around three quarters of which are singletons. Together, the top ten hold under 0.6% of the sample.

To note about this clone: Its antigen remains unidentified. Per-base quality was not reported, and no clone a single base away is much larger than it.

Healthy HIV-negative adults with no recently reported acute infections or vaccinations were included as donors. Every donor was a Caucasian adult living in Nashville, Tennessee, USA. CD4+ T cells were enriched through magnetic negative selection, after which naive cells were positively selected on CD45RA and the remaining negative fraction served as the memory subset. Blood was obtained by leukapheresis, after which PBMCs were separated by Ficoll-Histopaque density gradient centrifugation and cryopreserved in liquid nitrogen vapor phase. Analytical flow cytometry was used to check the purity and quantity of every magnetically sorted T cell population. Each sorted fraction had its genomic DNA isolated and then quantified by UV absorbance on a Nanodrop 2000c.

The rearrangement combines TRBV7-3 with TRBJ1-1, with TRBD1 tentatively as D gene (5 bases match). The sequence derives from a man in his late teens or twenties in good health. Some clones in this sample may be carry-over from other donors' samples. Source material: memory CD4+ T cells from PBMCs. The sample's cell subset or site label, in plain terms: CD45RA-negative fraction. Here the CDR3 is given as CASSLNPPGAEAFF. The nucleotides are TGTGCCAGCAGCTTAAACCCTCCCGGGGCCGAAGCTTTCTTT.